A selection of T cell receptor beta chains follows, all from one sample in a study of cytomegalovirus exposure and HLA in healthy donors. The protocol was immunoSEQ multiplex PCR, while the TCRdb copy is restricted to in-frame clones and leaves out a portion. The table records tens of thousands of clones, about 79% of them present only once. The sample was PBMCs. These receptors all stem from a man aged 45-65 years in good health and CMV-seronegative. Both conserved end residues are part of each CDR3. The order of the fields is V gene, D gene, J gene, clone size, CDR3 protein, CDR3 DNA. D genes are given only for firm matches. Size values are once, few and many counts, or a class for expanded clones, and some rows have none.

V gene: TRBV7-6; D gene: .; J gene: TRBJ2-2; clone size: .; CDR3 protein: CASSLEGGENTGELFF; CDR3 DNA: TGTGCCAGCAGCTTAGAAGGCGGAGAGAACACCGGGGAGCTGTTTTTT
V gene: TRBV5-4; D gene: .; J gene: TRBJ2-2; clone size: once; CDR3 protein: CASSESNRGGTGELFF; CDR3 DNA: TGTGCCAGCAGCGAATCGAACAGGGGAGGCACCGGGGAGCTGTTTTTT
V gene: TRBV29-1; D gene: TRBD2; J gene: TRBJ2-7; clone size: .; CDR3 protein: CSVRVQAGGYEQYF; CDR3 DNA: TGCAGCGTTCGGGTTCAAGCGGGAGGCTACGAGCAGTACTTC
V gene: TRBV28; D gene: TRBD2; J gene: TRBJ2-7; clone size: .; CDR3 protein: CASTSGSSYEQYF; CDR3 DNA: TGTGCCAGCACTAGCGGGAGCTCCTACGAGCAGTACTTC
V gene: TRBV5-6; D gene: TRBD1; J gene: TRBJ1-2; clone size: once; CDR3 protein: CASSWTGDAGYTF; CDR3 DNA: TGTGCCAGCAGCTGGACAGGGGACGCAGGCTACACCTTC
V gene: TRBV27; D gene: TRBD1; J gene: TRBJ2-7; clone size: .; CDR3 protein: CASSTDRDRGYEQYF; CDR3 DNA: TGTGCCAGCAGTACGGACCGGGACAGGGGCTACGAGCAGTACTTC
V gene: TRBV9; D gene: .; J gene: TRBJ2-3; clone size: .; CDR3 protein: CASSVSFGTSTDTQYF; CDR3 DNA: TGTGCCAGCAGCGTATCCTTCGGGACTAGCACAGATACGCAGTATTTT
V gene: TRBV5-1; D gene: .; J gene: TRBJ1-4; clone size: .; CDR3 protein: CASSLEAGEWEKLFF; CDR3 DNA: TGCGCCAGCAGCTTGGAAGCAGGGGAGTGGGAAAAACTGTTTTTT
V gene: TRBV9; D gene: .; J gene: TRBJ2-7; clone size: .; CDR3 protein: CASSLRHSQGYEQYF; CDR3 DNA: TGTGCCAGCAGCCTACGTCACTCTCAGGGCTACGAGCAGTACTTC
V gene: TRBV7-9; D gene: .; J gene: TRBJ1-2; clone size: .; CDR3 protein: CASSQGTVSNYGYTF; CDR3 DNA: TGTGCCAGCAGCCAGGGGACCGTCTCTAACTATGGCTACACCTTC
V gene: TRBV6-6; D gene: .; J gene: TRBJ1-1; clone size: .; CDR3 protein: CASSYSAGGNTEAFF; CDR3 DNA: TGTGCCAGCAGTTACTCAGCGGGGGGGAACACTGAAGCTTTCTTT
V gene: TRBV28; D gene: TRBD2; J gene: TRBJ2-2; clone size: once; CDR3 protein: CASSSVAGLGGWTGELFF; CDR3 DNA: TGTGCCAGCAGCTCAGTAGCGGGATTAGGAGGTTGGACCGGGGAGCTGTTTTTT
V gene: TRBV5-1; D gene: .; J gene: TRBJ1-3; clone size: .; CDR3 protein: CASSFLTGSGNTIYF; CDR3 DNA: TGCGCCAGCAGCTTCCTGACGGGCTCTGGAAACACCATATATTTT
V gene: TRBV25-1; D gene: .; J gene: TRBJ2-2; clone size: .; CDR3 protein: CASSVNTGELFF; CDR3 DNA: TGTGCCAGCAGTGTAAACACCGGGGAGCTGTTTTTT
V gene: TRBV6-4; D gene: TRBD2; J gene: TRBJ2-1; clone size: .; CDR3 protein: CASSGMSGRAIYNEQFF; CDR3 DNA: TGTGCCAGCAGTGGAATGAGCGGGAGGGCCATCTACAATGAGCAGTTCTTC